The 2 T cell receptor beta chains given below trace back to one sample, sequenced in a study of blood T cell repertoires in COVID-19. Generated by immunoSEQ multiplex PCR, the TCRdb table keeps only in-frame clones and is missing some. Of approximately 300,000 clones in the sample, around 89% are singletons; the top ten hold around 4.5%. The sequenced sample consisted of PBMCs or T cells enriched from blood (not recorded which). These receptors came from a woman between 18 and 30 years old with acute COVID-19.

V gene TRBV19 combines with J gene TRBJ1-1; D not resolved. CDR1 is LNHDA and CDR2 is SQIVND in the germline V gene (reference sequence). CDR3 length equals 17 residues. V was shortened by 9 bases and J by 1 base, with 24 bases between the two germline ends. The CDR3 spells CASPLSAGTMGNTEAFF. CDR3 nucleotide sequence: TGTGCCAGCCCACTTAGTGCGGGCACCATGGGGAACACTGAAGCTTTCTTT. Based on the CDR3 plus reference TRBV19 and TRBJ1-1, the full variable domain is DGGITQSPKYLFRKEGQNVTLSCEQNLNHDAMYWYRQDPGQGLRLIYYSQIVNDFQKGDIAEGYSVSREKKESFPLTVTSAQKNPTAFYLCASPLSAGTMGNTEAFFGQGTRLTVV.

This sequence joins TRBV7-9 and TRBJ2-3; D not resolved. Per germline, CDR1 SEHNR and CDR2 FQNEAQ (reference sequence). V shed 5 bases and J shed 10 bases, with 28 bases lying between them. CDR3 size: 17 residues. The CDR3 nucleotides are TGTGCCAGCAGCCCACATAATAATCCGTCCCCCGCCATATCGCAGTATTTT. Residues: CASSPHNNPSPAISQYF.